Listed here are 9 T cell receptor beta chains from one sample, sequenced in a study of cytomegalovirus exposure and HLA in healthy donors. Amplification used 60 Vbeta primers and 13 Jbeta primers. Profiled with immunoSEQ multiplex PCR; TCRdb holds only in-frame clones, not every one. The repertoire consists of fewer than 60,000 clones, with about two thirds occurring once and the leading ten covering about 20%. Material: PBMCs. The receptors derive from a woman between 50 and 59 years old in good health and CMV-seropositive.

This clone was seen only a few times. As DNA, the CDR3 is TGCGCCAGCAGCTTGGATAGCGGGAGGTACGAGCAGTACTTC. Translation: CASSLDSGRYEQYF. The chain combines TRBV5-1 with TRBJ2-7; 10 positions agree with TRBD2. V lost 0 bases to trimming and J lost 4 bases; unmatched junction nucleotides: 1. Germline loops: CDR1 SGHRS, CDR2 YFSETQ. The CDR3 totals 14 residues.

The chain carries TRBV5-3 and TRBJ2-7; 9 nucleotides agree with TRBD1. TRBV5-3 is noted as an ORF with a role that remains uncertain. The CDR3 covers 15 residues. With V trimmed by 4 bases and J by 7 bases, 12 bases remained unmatched. The CDR3: CARSHRRTGDGEQYF. CDR3 in DNA: TGTGCCAGAAGCCACCGTAGGACAGGGGACGGGGAGCAGTACTTC.

This sequence joins TRBV30 and TRBJ2-7; the match to TRBD1 covers 10 bases. CDR3 size: 14 residues. CDR1 and CDR2 (germline): GTSNPN, SVGIG (reference sequence). The junction had 9 bases not matched to a gene; V was cut back by 5 bases and J by 5 bases. The chain's CDR3 is CAWARRGQGDEQYF. DNA of the CDR3: TGTGCCTGGGCTCGGCGAGGACAGGGGGACGAGCAGTACTTC. Full variable domain (outside the CDR3, taken from reference TRBV30 and TRBJ2-7): SQTIHQWPATLVQPVGSPLSLECTVEGTSNPNLYWYRQAAGRGLQLLFYSVGIGQISSEVPQNLSASRPQDRQFILSSKKLLLSDSGFYLCAWARRGQGDEQYFGPGTRLTVT.

Written as DNA, the CDR3 is TGTGCCAGCAGCTTAGGGTCGTACCAAGAGACCCAGTACTTC. It yields the protein CASSLGSYQETQYF. The chain uses TRBV13 and TRBJ2-5, with unresolved D. V lost 0 bases, J lost 0 bases, and 5 bases lay in between. CDR3 length: 14 residues. Per germline, CDR1 PRHDT and CDR2 FYEKMQ (reference sequence).

This rearrangement joins TRBV7-9 to TRBJ1-4; tentatively, D is TRBD1 (6 bases). CDR3 length: 13 residues. Per the germline V gene, CDR1 is SEHNR and CDR2 is FQNEAQ (reference sequence). V gave up 6 bases and J gave up 8 bases, with 13 bases separating them. The DNA for the CDR3 is TGTGCCAGCAGGGGGGGGGCCGGAGAAAAACTGTTTTTT. It yields the protein CASRGGAGEKLFF.

The genes are TRBV28 and TRBJ2-1, with TRBD1 as a possible D gene (6 bases). Trimming left V 6 bases short and J 7 bases short, with 13 bases between. Germline V lookup: CDR1 MDHEN, CDR2 SYDVKM. This CDR3 is built from 13 residues. The CDR3 is CASSRGFINEQFF. The CDR3 bases are TGTGCCAGCAGCAGGGGTTTCATAAATGAGCAGTTCTTC.

The chain couples TRBV6-5 to TRBJ1-1; D call uncertain. CDR1 MNHEY and CDR2 SVGAGI come from the germline V gene. V was clipped by 4 bases and J by 10 bases, with 13 bases between them. The CDR3 has 12 residues. CDR3 sequence: CASSFLGGLAFF. The CDR3 DNA sequence: TGTGCCAGCAGTTTCCTTGGAGGGCTAGCTTTCTTT.

The chain has TRBV27 and TRBJ1-2; D possibly corresponds to TRBD1 (5 bases). V lost 6 bases and J 3 bases, leaving 14 bases between the germline ends. The germline gives CDR1 MNHEY, CDR2 SMNVEV (reference sequence). The CDR3 is made up of 14 amino acids. CDR3 residues: CASSQKWGDYGYTF. The CDR3 DNA reads as TGTGCCAGCAGCCAAAAGTGGGGCGACTATGGCTACACCTTC.

The V call is TRBV6-5, the J call TRBJ1-1; TRBD1 matches at 8 bases. V lost 6 bases, J lost 6 bases, and 9 bases stayed unmatched. This CDR3 has 14 residues. Germline assignment: CDR1 MNHEY and CDR2 SVGAGI. CDR3 DNA sequence: TGTGCCAGCAGCCGTACAGGGGGGCAACCTGAAGCTTTCTTT. As protein: CASSRTGGQPEAFF.